A single sample is the source of the 27 T cell receptor beta chains below, sequenced in a study of CD8 T cells in ankylosing spondylitis. TCRdb re-derived calls from the 5' RACE reads in MiXCR, one entry per CDR3 protein. Of some 220,000 distinct CDR3 sequences in the sample, more than 9% were seen once. Material: blood, either unsorted or a sorted T cell fraction (not recorded which). These TCRs come from a male donor with ankylosing spondylitis or in good health (not recorded which).

The rearrangement links TRBV30 to TRBJ2-3; maybe TRBD2 (5 bases). The germline V and J ends were trimmed by 0 bases and 8 bases, with 15 bases remaining between them. The germline V gene has CDR1 GTSNPN and CDR2 SVGIG (reference sequence). CDR3 length: 14 amino acids. CDR3 nucleotides: TGTGCCTGGAGTGTATTGGTTGAGGGCGGTACGCAGTATTTT. The encoded protein is CAWSVLVEGGTQYF.

This clonotype was picked up many times. The rearrangement links TRBV6-2 or TRBV6-3 to TRBJ1-4; D gene ambiguous. CDR3 length: 11 residues. The germline CDR1 and CDR2 sequences are MNHEY and SVGEGT. V was shortened by 8 bases and J by 4 bases, with 5 bases between the two germline ends. CDR3 in DNA: TGTGCCAGCCGGGGTAATGAAAAACTGTTTTTT. Translation: CASRGNEKLFF.

This clonotype was seen a handful of times. The V gene is TRBV11-2, the J gene TRBJ2-7; a possible D gene is TRBD2 (7 bases). The CDR3 consists of 14 residues. With 5 bases removed from V and 6 bases from J, the gap between germline ends came to 17 bases. CDR1 and CDR2 (germline): SGHAT, FQNNGV. The CDR3 nucleotides are TGTGCCAGCAGCCCCCCCGGGGGGCCTCGCGAGCAGTACTTC. Translated: CASSPPGGPREQYF.

Many counts were recorded for this clonotype. The V gene is TRBV29-1, the J gene TRBJ1-1, with D unresolved. Germline assignment: CDR1 SQVTM and CDR2 ANQGSEA. The germline V and J ends were trimmed by 0 bases and 0 bases, with 5 bases remaining between them. The CDR3 runs to 13 residues. CDR3 in amino acids: CSVEEGVNTEAFF. The CDR3 bases are TGCAGCGTTGAAGAAGGAGTGAACACTGAAGCTTTCTTT.

This clonotype was observed many times. The rearrangement links TRBV5-1 to TRBJ1-1; TRBD1 matches 8 bases. V shed 6 bases and J 6 bases; nucleotides not matched to a gene: 10. From germline, CDR1 is SGHRS and CDR2 YFSETQ. This CDR3 has 14 residues. The CDR3 DNA reads as TGCGCCAGCACTCTTGACAGGGGATATTCTGAAGCTTTCTTT. Translation: CASTLDRGYSEAFF.

This clonotype was picked up many times. The genes are TRBV12-3 or TRBV12-4 and TRBJ1-4; no definite D call. The CDR3 length is 16 residues. The V and J ends lost 6 bases and 8 bases respectively, with 22 bases between them. As DNA, the CDR3 is TGTGCCAGCAGCCCCGGGTCGGGCGGGATACTAGAAAAACTGTTTTTT. Protein: CASSPGSGGILEKLFF.

This clonotype was seen at least ten times. This sequence joins TRBV29-1 and TRBJ1-4; TRBD1 is a possible D gene (5 bases). Germline assignment: CDR1 SQVTM and CDR2 ANQGSEA. The CDR3 sequence is 14 residues long. Trimming removed 5 bases at V and 0 bases at J, with 10 bases between. CDR3 amino acids: CSVRGVATNEKLFF. CDR3 bases: TGCAGCGTTCGAGGGGTTGCAACTAATGAAAAACTGTTTTTT. The entire variable domain, with the rest obtained from reference TRBV29-1 and TRBJ1-4, is as follows: SAVISQKPSRDICQRGTSLTIQCQVDSQVTMMFWYRQQPGQSLTLIATANQGSEATYESGFVIDKFPISRPNLTFSTLTVSNMSPEDSSIYLCSVRGVATNEKLFFGSGTQLSVL.

The chain has TRBV4-2 and TRBJ2-7, with 8 bases fitting TRBD2. CDR3 size: 16 residues. Trimming took 3 bases from V and 4 from J; bases not matched to a gene: 11. Germline V gene sequence: CDR1 LGHNA, CDR2 YNFKEQ. The CDR3 nucleotides read TGTGCCAGCAGCCAGCTCACTAGCGGAGGGCAGTACGAGCAGTACTTC. Amino acids: CASSQLTSGGQYEQYF.

This clonotype appeared many times. The chain employs TRBV5-6 and TRBJ2-7; D is uncertain. Trimming removed 0 bases at V and 4 bases at J, with 17 bases between. Germline V CDR1 and CDR2: SGHDT, YYEEEE. The CDR3 has 16 amino acids. CDR3 loop: CASSLALARGTYEQYF. Written as DNA, the CDR3 is TGTGCCAGCAGCTTGGCCTTGGCCAGAGGAACTTACGAGCAGTACTTC.

This clonotype was detected only a few times. J is TRBJ1-1 and V is TRBV12-2. TRBV12-2 is a listed pseudogene. The CDR3 covers 14 residues. The CDR3 DNA follows: TGTGCAAGTCGCCCCCGAATAAAGAACACTGAAGCTTTCTTT. Protein product: CASRPRIKNTEAFF.

There are many counts of this clonotype. V usage is TRBV2 and J usage is TRBJ2-5, with a weak D call TRBD2 (5 bases). V was trimmed by 8 bases and J by 5 bases, leaving 18 bases between them. The CDR3 is 14 residues long. Germline V gene lookup returns CDR1 SNHLY and CDR2 FYNNEI. The CDR3 spells CASEGLMGMETQYF. CDR3 nucleotide sequence: TGTGCCAGCGAAGGACTTATGGGTATGGAGACCCAGTACTTC.

A note on this clonotype: Compared with germline, one end of the junction differs, possibly owing to a read error. This chain links TRBV20-1 with TRBJ2-7; 9 nucleotides align to TRBD1. CDR1 and CDR2 (germline): DFQATT, SNEGSKA (reference sequence). The CDR3 totals 15 residues. The CDR3 here is CSARDPGQGSYEQNF. The CDR3 nucleotides read TGCAGTGCTAGGGACCCGGGACAGGGCTCCTACGAGCAGAACTTC.

Remarks on this clonotype: The junction departs from germline at one end; a sequencing error may be responsible. The V and J genes are TRBV7-8 and TRBJ1-5, with TRBD1 matching 9 bases. Germline assignment: CDR1 SGHVS and CDR2 FQNEAQ. The CDR3 is made up of 15 amino acids. CDR3 DNA: TGTGTCAGCAGCTTAGAGGACAGGGGACCTCAGCCCCAGCATTTT. The encoded protein is CVSSLEDRGPQPQHF.

This clonotype was picked up many times. The chain recombines TRBV2 with TRBJ2-3, with D maybe TRBD2 (5 bases). The ends were cut back, 1 base at V and 4 bases at J, with 6 bases in the middle. The V gene's germline CDR1 is SNHLY and CDR2 FYNNEI. The length of the CDR3 is 13 residues. CDR3 sequence (DNA): TGTGCCAGCAGTGAAGAGAGGGCAGATACGCAGTATTTT. The encoded protein is CASSEERADTQYF.

This clonotype has ten or more counts. The chain recombines TRBV15 with TRBJ2-2; D is undetermined. V dropped 0 bases and J dropped 0 bases, with 11 bases sitting between them. The CDR3 extends over 17 amino acids. Germline loops: CDR1 LNHNV, CDR2 YYDKDF (reference sequence). The CDR3 bases are TGTGCCACCAGCAGAGATAAAGTACTCTCGAACACCGGGGAGCTGTTTTTT. This codes for CATSRDKVLSNTGELFF.

This clonotype was detected ten times or more. This chain joins TRBV5-1 and TRBJ1-1, with a tentative D call TRBD1 (5 bases). This CDR3 region has 13 residues. Per germline, CDR1 SGHRS and CDR2 YFSETQ. Trimming removed 3 bases from V and 6 bases from J, with 12 bases in between. The CDR3: CASSYSGGAEAFF. The CDR3, as DNA: TGCGCCAGCAGCTACTCGGGGGGGGCTGAAGCTTTCTTT.

This clonotype was detected ten times or more. The rearrangement uses TRBV6-5 and TRBJ2-5, with D maybe TRBD2 (5 bases). The CDR3 length is 15 residues. Trimming left V 4 bases short and J 5 bases short, with 17 bases between. Per the germline V gene, CDR1 is MNHEY and CDR2 is SVGAGI. This chain's CDR3 is CASSFGPKSGETQYF. In DNA form, the CDR3 reads TGTGCCAGCAGTTTTGGACCTAAGTCGGGGGAGACCCAGTACTTC.

This clonotype has more than one count but fewer than ten. The chain has TRBV3-1 and TRBJ2-5; D gene ambiguous. Trimming removed 1 base at V and 5 bases at J, with 2 bases between. Germline CDR1 and CDR2: LGHDT and YNNKEL (reference sequence). The CDR3 contains 11 residues. CDR3 in amino acids: CASSQAETQYF. CDR3 in DNA: TGTGCCAGCAGCCAAGCGGAGACCCAGTACTTC.

This clonotype has just a few counts. This sequence joins TRBV10-3 and TRBJ1-1; TRBD1 is a possible D gene (5 bases). Germline values: CDR1 ENHRY, CDR2 SYGVKD. The CDR3 consists of 16 residues. The ends were cut back, 3 bases at V and 2 bases at J, with 16 bases in the middle. The CDR3 reads CAISDPLTDLNTEAFF. CDR3 in DNA: TGTGCCATCAGTGACCCTTTGACAGATCTAAACACTGAAGCTTTCTTT.

This clonotype occurred many times. The chain employs TRBV9 and TRBJ1-2; 8 bases align to TRBD1. The CDR3 is 15 residues long. The trim removed 0 bases at V and 7 bases at J, leaving 8 bases unmatched. CDR1 is SGDLS and CDR2 is YYNGEE in the germline V gene. CDR3 DNA: TGTGCCAGCAGCGTAGATCTCCAGGGGGCAGGTGGCTACACCTTC. This gives the protein CASSVDLQGAGGYTF.

This clonotype was seen ten or more times. J is TRBJ1-1 and V is TRBV7-9; 7 nucleotides agree with TRBD1. Germline assignment: CDR1 SEHNR and CDR2 FQNEAQ (reference sequence). V was clipped by 5 bases and J by 2 bases; unmatched bases: 5. The CDR3 extends over 14 amino acids. DNA for the CDR3: TGTGCCAGCAGCGAGACAGGGAAAAACACTGAAGCTTTCTTT. This codes for CASSETGKNTEAFF.

The chain links TRBV7-2 to TRBJ1-1; 8 bases line up with TRBD1. V gave up 5 bases and J gave up 5 bases; unmatched junction bases: 7. Germline V gives CDR1 SGHTA, CDR2 FQGNSA. This CDR3 has 14 amino acids. The CDR3 protein is CASSPYDRGTEAFF. In DNA, the CDR3 is TGTGCCAGCAGCCCCTACGACAGGGGAACTGAAGCTTTCTTT.

This clonotype was counted ten times or more. Here the CDR3 DNA reads TGTGCCAGCAGCCCCCACGGTACAGGGCGAGGGCAAGAGACCCAGTACTTC. Translated, it gives CASSPHGTGRGQETQYF. V usage is TRBV7-6 and J usage is TRBJ2-5; weak D call: TRBD1 (6 bases). The germline V gene has CDR1 SGHVS and CDR2 FNYEAQ. The CDR3 consists of 17 residues. V was shortened by 5 bases and J by 2 bases, with 21 bases between the two germline ends.

This clonotype was found many times. The chain employs TRBV7-2 and TRBJ2-3; TRBD2 matches 8 bases. CDR3 size: 17 residues. CDR1 is SGHTA and CDR2 is FQGNSA in the germline V gene. V lost 1 base, J lost 2 bases, and 8 bases stayed unmatched. This chain's CDR3 is CASSLVSSGSPTDTQYF. CDR3 nucleotide sequence: TGTGCCAGCAGCTTAGTCTCCAGCGGGAGTCCCACAGATACGCAGTATTTT.

The rearrangement uses TRBV5-4 and TRBJ2-2, with D perhaps being TRBD1 or TRBD2 (6 bases each). The germline V gene encodes CDR1 SGHNT and CDR2 YYREEE (reference sequence). Trimming shortened V by 3 bases and J by 4 bases, and 16 bases separated the two germline ends. This CDR3 region has 16 residues. The CDR3 DNA reads TGTGCCAGCAGCTGGGTCCGGGGGCCGTCCACCGGGGAGCTGTTTTTT. Its translation: CASSWVRGPSTGELFF.

This clonotype occurred many times. V usage is TRBV7-2 and J usage is TRBJ2-5; the D gene is possibly TRBD1 (5 bases). Germline V CDR1 and CDR2: SGHTA, FQGNSA. This CDR3 has 12 amino acids. Trimming removed 3 bases from V and 10 bases from J, with 12 bases in between. The CDR3 here is CASSFSPGHQYF. CDR3 coding DNA: TGTGCCAGCAGCTTCTCCCCCGGACACCAGTACTTC.

This clonotype was recorded at least ten times. The V and J genes are TRBV6-1 and TRBJ2-3; TRBD2 matches at 7 bases. This CDR3 region has 13 residues. J lost 5 bases, V lost 6 bases, and 5 bases had no gene match. Germline V lookup: CDR1 MNHNS, CDR2 SASEGT. The CDR3 region has the DNA TGTGCCAGCAGAGAAAGCGGGATAGATACGCAGTATTTT. The encoded protein is CASRESGIDTQYF.